This T cell receptor (beta chain) was captured in a study of blood T cell repertoires in COVID-19. At the level of the study: Sources were T cells, B-cell-depleted T cells, or PBMCs; the material itself was cDNA or gDNA.

The V gene's germline CDR1 is SGHDT and CDR2 YYEEEE. This CDR3 spans 13 amino acids. Trimming took off 5 bases at V and 3 bases at J, with 8 bases between the two ends. The method was immunoSEQ multiplex PCR; TCRdb's version includes in-frame clones alone and lacks a portion of them. The table includes some 180,000 clones, 80% to 90% detected once. This TCR was sampled from a woman in her thirties or forties with COVID-19, enrolled during active disease. The sample comprised peripheral blood. The chain joins TRBV5-6 to TRBJ1-4, with TRBD1 as a possible D gene (6 bases). The CDR3 sequence is CASRGGPNEKLFF. CDR3 sequence (DNA): TGTGCCAGCAGGGGGGGGCCTAATGAAAAACTGTTTTTT.